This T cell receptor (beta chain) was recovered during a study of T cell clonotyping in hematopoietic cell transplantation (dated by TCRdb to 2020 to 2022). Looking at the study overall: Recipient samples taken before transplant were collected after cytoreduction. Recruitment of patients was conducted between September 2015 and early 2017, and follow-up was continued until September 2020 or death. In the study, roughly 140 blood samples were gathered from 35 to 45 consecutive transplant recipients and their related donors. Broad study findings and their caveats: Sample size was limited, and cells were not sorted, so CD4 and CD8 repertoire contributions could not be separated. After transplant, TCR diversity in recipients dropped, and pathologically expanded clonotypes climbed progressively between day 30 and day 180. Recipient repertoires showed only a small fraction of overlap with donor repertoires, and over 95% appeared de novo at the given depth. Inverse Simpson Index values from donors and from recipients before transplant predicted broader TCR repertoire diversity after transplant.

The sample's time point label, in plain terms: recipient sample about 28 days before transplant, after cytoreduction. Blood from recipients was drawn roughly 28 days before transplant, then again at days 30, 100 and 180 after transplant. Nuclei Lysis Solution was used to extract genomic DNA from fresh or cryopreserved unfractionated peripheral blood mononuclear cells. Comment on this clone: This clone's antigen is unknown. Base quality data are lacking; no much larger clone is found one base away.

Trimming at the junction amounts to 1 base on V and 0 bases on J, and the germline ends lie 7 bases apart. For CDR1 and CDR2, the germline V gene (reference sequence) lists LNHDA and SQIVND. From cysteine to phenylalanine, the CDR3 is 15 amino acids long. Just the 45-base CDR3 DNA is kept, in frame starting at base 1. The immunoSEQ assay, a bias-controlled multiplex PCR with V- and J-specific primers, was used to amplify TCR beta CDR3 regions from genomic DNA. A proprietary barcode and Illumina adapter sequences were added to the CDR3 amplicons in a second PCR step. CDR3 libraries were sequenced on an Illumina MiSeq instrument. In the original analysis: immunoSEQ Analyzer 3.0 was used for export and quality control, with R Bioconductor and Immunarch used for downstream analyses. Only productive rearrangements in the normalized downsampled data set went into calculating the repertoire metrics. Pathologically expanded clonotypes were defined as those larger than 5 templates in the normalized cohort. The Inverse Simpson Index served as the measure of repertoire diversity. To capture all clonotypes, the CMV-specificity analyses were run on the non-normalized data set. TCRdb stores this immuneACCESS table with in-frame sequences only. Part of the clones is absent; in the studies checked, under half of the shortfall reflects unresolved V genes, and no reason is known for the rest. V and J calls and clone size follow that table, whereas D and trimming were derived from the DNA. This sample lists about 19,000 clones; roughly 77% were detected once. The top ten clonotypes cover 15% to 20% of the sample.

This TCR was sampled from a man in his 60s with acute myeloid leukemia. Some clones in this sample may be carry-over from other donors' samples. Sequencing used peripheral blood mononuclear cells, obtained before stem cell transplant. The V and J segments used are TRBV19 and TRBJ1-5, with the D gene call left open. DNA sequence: TGTGCCAGTAGTATAGTCCCGTTTAGCAATCAGCCCCAGCATTTT. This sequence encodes CASSIVPFSNQPQHF.